This T cell receptor beta chain was obtained from a study of blood T cells in healthy people across ages. Study-wide results and limits: While age rose, TCR beta diversity per million T cells dropped in a roughly linear way.

The germline V gene encodes CDR1 LGHDT and CDR2 YNNKEL (reference sequence). The V end lost 0 bases, the J end lost 11 bases, and 9 bases lay between the germline ends. This CDR3 comprises 12 residues. The second PCR ran roughly 7 to 11 cycles with a sample-barcoded 5' primer and J-beta primers. Every sample produced at least 3 million CDR3-containing paired-end reads. From the 5' RACE reads, TCRdb called clonotypes with MiXCR, one entry per CDR3 protein. Among roughly 900,000 distinct CDR3 sequences listed, around 48% were seen once. Ranging in age from about 6 to 100, the donors were healthy Caucasian individuals from Russia. For every donor, a draw yielded approximately 9.9 milliliters of peripheral blood. Concerning this clonotype itself: Its specificity is not known.

The source of this sequence is a young man in good health. The chain combines TRBV3-1 with TRBJ2-3; D not resolved. The sample taken for sequencing was blood. CDR3 in DNA: TGTGCCAGCAGCCAAGAGGCTAGGCAGCAGTATTTT. Translated, it gives CASSQEARQQYF.